The 23 T cell receptor beta chains presented below share a single source sample, sequenced in a study of blood T cell repertoires in COVID-19. Sequenced by immunoSEQ multiplex PCR; TCRdb stores in-frame clones only, minus some. This table has roughly 170,000 clones, around 85% appearing once. Sequenced material: peripheral blood. The receptors were gathered from a man between 65 and 85 years old with active or convalescent COVID-19.

In its sample, this clone was seen a few times. This rearrangement joins TRBV7-9 to TRBJ1-3, with unresolved D. V was cut by 2 bases and J by 8 bases, with 13 bases left in between. The CDR3 spans 14 residues. CDR1 is SEHNR and CDR2 is FQNEAQ in the germline V gene (reference sequence). The CDR3 sequence: CASSLSGSGDTIYF. DNA for the CDR3: TGTGCCAGCAGCTTATCGGGCAGCGGAGACACCATATATTTT. Full variable domain (remainder filled in from reference TRBV7-9 and TRBJ1-3): DTGVSQNPRHKITKRGQNVTFRCDPISEHNRLYWYRQTLGQGPEFLTYFQNEAQLEKSRLLSDRFSAERPKGSFSTLEIQRTEQGDSAMYLCASSLSGSGDTIYFGEGSWLTVV.

The chain links TRBV7-2 to TRBJ1-5; a weak D match, TRBD1 (6 bases). CDR3 length: 12 residues. CDR1 is SGHTA and CDR2 is FQGNSA in the germline V gene. V lost 4 bases, J lost 11 bases, and 12 bases lay in between. The CDR3 sequence: CASSSYRDTQHF. DNA of the CDR3: TGTGCCAGCAGCTCTTACCGGGACACCCAGCATTTT. Together with reference TRBV7-2 and TRBJ1-5, the CDR3 gives the full variable domain: GAGVSQSPSNKVTEKGKDVELRCDPISGHTALYWYRQSLGQGLEFLIYFQGNSAPDKSGLPSDRFSAERTGGSVSTLTIQRTQQEDSAVYLCASSSYRDTQHFGDGTRLSIL.

This chain links TRBV5-1 with TRBJ1-2; TRBD1 agrees at 9 bases. After removal of 3 bases from V and 1 base from J, the junction contained 7 bases not matched to a gene. CDR3 length: 16 residues. CDR1 is SGHRS, CDR2 YFSETQ, per germline. CDR3 amino acids: CASSSSGTGLNYGYTF. The DNA for the CDR3 is TGCGCCAGCAGCTCCTCCGGGACAGGGCTTAACTATGGCTACACCTTC.

V is TRBV7-6 and J is TRBJ2-3, with 13 bases fitting TRBD2. Trimming at V came to 5 bases and at J to 5 bases, leaving 7 bases not matched to a gene. The CDR3 length is 16 residues. The germline V gene encodes CDR1 SGHVS and CDR2 FNYEAQ. The CDR3 region is CASSAGLAGVVDTQYF. DNA of the CDR3: TGTGCCAGCAGCGCAGGACTAGCGGGGGTTGTAGATACGCAGTATTTT.

The chain links TRBV3-1 (or the pseudogene TRBV3-2) to TRBJ2-2; a possible D gene is TRBD1 (5 bases). V was pared by 3 bases and J by 7 bases, with 9 bases between. Germline-derived CDR1 and CDR2 are LGHDT and YNNKEL (reference sequence). The CDR3 length is 13 residues. The CDR3 reads CASSHRANGELFF. The CDR3, as DNA: TGTGCCAGCAGCCACAGGGCGAACGGGGAGCTGTTTTTT.

The rearrangement joins TRBV5-4 to TRBJ1-2; maybe TRBD1 (6 bases). V was clipped by 0 bases and J by 2 bases, with 20 bases between them. In germline, CDR1 is SGHNT, CDR2 YYREEE (reference sequence). The CDR3 contains 18 residues. Here the CDR3 reads CASSLVNFGGGWNYGYTF. CDR3 sequence (DNA): TGTGCCAGCAGCTTGGTTAACTTCGGCGGGGGCTGGAACTATGGCTACACCTTC.

The chain uses TRBV30 and TRBJ2-7; tentatively, D is TRBD2 (6 bases). Germline loops: CDR1 GTSNPN, CDR2 SVGIG (reference sequence). The V and J ends lost 1 base and 3 bases respectively, with 16 bases between them. The CDR3 loop spans 15 amino acids. The CDR3 here is CAWSAPGGLGYEQYF. CDR3 bases: TGTGCCTGGAGTGCCCCCGGAGGGTTGGGCTACGAGCAGTACTTC.

This chain links TRBV3-1 (or the pseudogene TRBV3-2) with TRBJ1-1, with D tentatively TRBD1 (5 bases). V lost 4 bases and J lost 5, with 14 bases in between. Germline V gene sequence: CDR1 LGHDT, CDR2 YNNKEL (reference sequence). The CDR3 contains 14 residues. CDR3 amino acids: CASSLVGGVTEAFF. In nucleotides, the CDR3 is TGTGCCAGCAGCCTGGTGGGGGGGGTTACTGAAGCTTTCTTT.

This clone was seen more than once but under ten times. The same CDR3 also results from other DNA sequences found in this sample. This sequence joins TRBV5-1 and TRBJ2-6; D is unresolved. Germline-derived CDR1 and CDR2 are SGHRS and YFSETQ. The CDR3 spans 14 residues. Trimming took 2 bases from V and 4 from J, leaving 7 bases between them. The CDR3: CASSLTAGANVLTF. The CDR3 DNA sequence: TGCGCCAGCAGCTTAACTGCCGGGGCCAACGTCCTGACTTTC.

The chain joins TRBV4-3 to TRBJ2-3; D is unresolved. V was cut by 0 bases and J by 4 bases, with 17 bases left in between. Germline loops: CDR1 LGHNA, CDR2 YSLEER. The CDR3 contains 17 residues. The CDR3 reads CASSQDRSGSRADTQYF. Here the CDR3 DNA reads TGCGCCAGCAGCCAAGATCGGAGTGGCAGCCGGGCAGATACGCAGTATTTT.

The chain has TRBV19 and TRBJ1-2, with 7 nucleotides matching TRBD1. Germline CDR1 is LNHDA and CDR2 is SQIVND (reference sequence). Unmatched junction bases numbered 8, after V lost 11 bases and J lost 8 bases. The length of the CDR3 is 11 residues. The CDR3: CASRTGRGYTF. The CDR3 DNA follows: TGTGCCTCACGGACAGGCAGAGGCTACACCTTC.

This rearrangement joins TRBV6-6 to TRBJ1-5, with TRBD1 matching over 10 bases. V lost 5 bases, J lost 5 bases, and 6 bases stayed unmatched. The CDR3 totals 15 residues. Germline V gene data show CDR1 as MNHNY and CDR2 as SVGAGI (reference sequence). The chain's CDR3 is CASSPPGQGHQPQHF. CDR3 DNA sequence: TGTGCCAGCAGTCCCCCGGGACAGGGGCATCAGCCCCAGCATTTT.

The V call is TRBV3-1 (or the pseudogene TRBV3-2), the J call TRBJ1-6, with D maybe TRBD1 (5 bases). V lost 0 bases, J lost 6 bases, and 12 bases lay in between. The length of the CDR3 is 16 residues. Germline lookup yields CDR1 LGHDT and CDR2 YNNKEL (reference sequence). CDR3 sequence: CASSQEGAGSNSPLHF. CDR3 coding DNA: TGTGCCAGCAGCCAAGAAGGGGCAGGCAGTAATTCACCCCTCCACTTT.

This chain joins TRBV6-2 or TRBV6-3 and TRBJ2-1; D ambiguous. Trimming removed 2 bases at V and 5 bases at J, with 10 bases between. The V gene's germline CDR1 is MNHEY and CDR2 SVGEGT. This CDR3 is 14 amino acids long. CDR3 protein: CASSYGRLHNEQFF. In nucleotides, the CDR3 is TGTGCCAGCAGTTACGGCCGACTTCACAATGAGCAGTTCTTC.

This clone showed up just a few times. The chain combines TRBV7-2 with TRBJ1-3; 7 bases align to TRBD1. CDR1 is SGHTA and CDR2 is FQGNSA in the germline V gene. The CDR3 runs 14 residues. The trim removed 8 bases at V and 3 bases at J, leaving 7 bases unmatched. CDR3 protein: CASESGGYGNTIYF. The CDR3 nucleotides are TGTGCCAGCGAGTCAGGGGGTTATGGAAACACCATATATTTT.

This chain connects TRBV9 to TRBJ1-2; 8 positions agree with TRBD1. Per germline, CDR1 SGDLS and CDR2 YYNGEE. V gave up 2 bases and J gave up 4 bases; unmatched junction bases: 4. CDR3 size: 14 residues. Here the CDR3 DNA reads TGTGCCAGCAGCGTGGACAGGGTTGCCTATGGCTACACCTTC. Protein: CASSVDRVAYGYTF.

This chain uses TRBV7-3 with TRBJ2-1; TRBD2 matches 13 bases. This CDR3 is 15 amino acids long. The germline CDR1 and CDR2 sequences are SGHTA and FQGTGA. V trimming: 5 bases; J trimming: 7 bases; junction bases outside the gene matches: 5. CDR3 region: CASSRTSGSLNEQFF. CDR3 nucleotides: TGTGCCAGCAGCCGGACTAGCGGGAGCTTGAATGAGCAGTTCTTC.

The sample holds one count of this clone. The rearrangement uses TRBV29-1 and TRBJ1-2, with TRBD1 matching 9 bases. The V and J ends lost 0 bases and 8 bases, in that order; junction bases with no gene match: 4. The CDR3 contains 13 residues. The germline gives CDR1 SQVTM, CDR2 ANQGSEA. Written as DNA, the CDR3 is TGCAGCGTTGAAGAACAGGGGGCTCGAGGCTACACCTTC. Translated: CSVEEQGARGYTF. The variable domain in full, completed from reference TRBV29-1 and TRBJ1-2, reads SAVISQKPSRDICQRGTSLTIQCQVDSQVTMMFWYRQQPGQSLTLIATANQGSEATYESGFVIDKFPISRPNLTFSTLTVSNMSPEDSSIYLCSVEEQGARGYTFGSGTRLTVV.

V and J are TRBV18 and TRBJ1-2; 10 nucleotides agree with TRBD1. The trim removed 5 bases at V and 0 bases at J, leaving 6 bases unmatched. This CDR3 has 16 residues. The germline V gene encodes CDR1 KGHSH and CDR2 LQKENI. CDR3 DNA: TGTGCCAGCTCATCCGGGACAGGGGATTCTAACTATGGCTACACCTTC. Protein sequence: CASSSGTGDSNYGYTF.

This rearrangement joins TRBV7-2 to TRBJ2-5; 7 nucleotides match TRBD2. CDR1 SGHTA and CDR2 FQGNSA come from the germline V gene. The junction had 10 bases not matched to a gene; V was cut back by 2 bases and J by 7 bases. The CDR3 covers 15 residues. The CDR3 spells CASSLQTGRFGTQYF. As DNA, the CDR3 is TGTGCCAGCAGCTTACAGACCGGGAGGTTTGGGACCCAGTACTTC.

This clone was seen more than once but under ten times. The V gene is TRBV6-6, the J gene TRBJ2-7; 8 bases map to TRBD1. CDR3 length equals 15 residues. The V gene end was trimmed by 0 bases and the J gene end by 3 bases; junction bases not matched to a gene: 4. In germline, CDR1 is MNHNY, CDR2 SVGAGI (reference sequence). In nucleotides, the CDR3 is TGTGCCAGCAGTTACTCGACGGGGACAGGCTACGAGCAGTACTTC. Translated, it gives CASSYSTGTGYEQYF.

This chain connects TRBV5-1 to TRBJ1-5; D is possibly TRBD1 (6 bases). Deletions cut 0 bases from V and 3 bases from J, with 10 bases between. This CDR3 has 15 amino acids. Looked up from germline, CDR1 is SGHRS and CDR2 is YFSETQ. As DNA, the CDR3 is TGCGCCAGCAGCTTGGCCGCAGGGGACAATCAGCCCCAGCATTTT. As protein: CASSLAAGDNQPQHF.

In nucleotides, the CDR3 is TGCGCCAGCAGCCAAGATTCCCGGGGGAACACTGAAGCTTTCTTT. Its protein product is CASSQDSRGNTEAFF. The chain links TRBV4-3 to TRBJ1-1, with no clear D. CDR3 size: 15 residues. With 0 bases removed from V and 1 base from J, the gap between germline ends came to 9 bases. Germline values: CDR1 LGHNA, CDR2 YSLEER.